The clone carrying this T cell receptor (beta chain) was seen at least ten times. The target antigen is unknown. TCR beta VDJ combinations and CDR3 sequences were profiled from genomic DNA. TCRdb ran MiXCR on the reads and lists one entry per CDR3 protein. The sample consists of more than 150,000 distinct CDR3 sequences, 40% to 55% of them appearing once. This CDR3 is built from 15 residues. V was pared by 4 bases and J by 1 base, with 12 bases between. CDR1 and CDR2 from the germline V gene are KGHDR and SFDVKD. These data belong to a study of CD8+CD57+ T cells in acquired aplastic anemia. Study-level background: Yields of DNA that came from sorted CD4+ and CD8+ cells averaged about 3.3 ug. Whole-study findings and limits: Both patients and controls carried the same twenty-nine CD8+ CDR3 sequences.

CD8+CD57+ cell expansion, shown by flow cytometry, had occurred in the patients selected for sequencing. The patients all had a severe acquired aplastic anemia diagnosis. The sequencing input was sorted CD4+, CD8+, or CD8+CD57+ T cells (not recorded which) from PBMCs. The chain combines TRBV24-1 with TRBJ1-1; D uncertain. This TCR derives from a human donor with aplastic anemia. CDR3 nucleotides: TGTGCCACCAGTGACACCCCACCCAGGAACACTGAAGCTTTCTTT. As protein: CATSDTPPRNTEAFF.